The sequence of this TCR beta chain was determined in a study of cytomegalovirus exposure and HLA in healthy donors. Measured with immunoSEQ multiplex PCR; TCRdb has only the in-frame clones, and not every one. The table includes tens of thousands of clones, 70% to 90% detected once. Points from the study as a whole: A later analysis found first-cohort TCR clusters tended to co-occur in the 90 to 150 validation repertoires.

Concerning this clone itself: Its target is not known.

Germline V gene lookup returns CDR1 SEHNR and CDR2 FQNEAQ (reference sequence). The CDR3 totals 14 residues. Trimming stripped 5 bases from V and 6 bases from J, with 17 bases between. The V and J genes are TRBV7-9 and TRBJ2-7; D possibly corresponds to TRBD1 (6 bases). Sequencing used PBMCs. This TCR was sampled from a young woman in good health and CMV-seropositive. CDR3 region: CASSSQGLLREQYF. The CDR3 DNA sequence: TGTGCCAGCAGCAGCCAGGGGCTCTTACGCGAGCAGTACTTC.